The 22 T cell receptor beta chains presented below share a single source sample, sequenced in a study of cytomegalovirus exposure and HLA in healthy donors. The data were produced by immunoSEQ multiplex PCR, yet TCRdb's version contains in-frame clones alone and is incomplete. The table has 92,000 or so clones, 95% to 98% seen once; the top ten hold 0.78%. What was sequenced was PBMCs. The receptors come from a man aged 18-30 years in good health and CMV-seronegative.

The rearrangement joins TRBV6-4 to TRBJ2-3; 8 bases are shared with TRBD1. Germline V gives CDR1 MRHNA, CDR2 SNTAGT. With 2 bases clipped from V and 4 bases from J, the junction kept 5 bases outside the gene matches. The CDR3 runs 15 residues. The DNA of the CDR3 is TGTGCCAGCAGTGACGGGGCAGGGGGCGCAGATACGCAGTATTTT. As protein: CASSDGAGGADTQYF.

The chain uses TRBV27 and TRBJ1-2; D call uncertain. Per the germline V gene, CDR1 is MNHEY and CDR2 is SMNVEV (reference sequence). This CDR3 is built from 13 residues. The ends were cut back, 3 bases at V and 4 bases at J, with 9 bases in the middle. The CDR3 DNA follows: TGTGCCAGCAGTTTGCAGGTTGGCTATGGCTACACCTTC. Amino acids: CASSLQVGYGYTF.

The CDR3 sequence is CASSIGGSNTEAFF. The CDR3 DNA is TGTGCCAGTAGTATAGGGGGCTCGAACACTGAAGCTTTCTTT. The chain links TRBV19 to TRBJ1-1; TRBD1 might be the D (5 bases). Germline CDR1 LNHDA, CDR2 SQIVND (reference sequence). The V end lost 1 base, the J end lost 1 base, and 7 bases lay between the germline ends. The CDR3 length is 14 residues.

The genes are TRBV7-2 and TRBJ2-7; 9 nucleotides line up with TRBD2. This CDR3 is 15 amino acids long. J was trimmed by 3 bases and V by 5 bases; bases with no gene match: 8. Germline CDR1 and CDR2: SGHTA and FQGNSA. The CDR3 sequence: CASSRLGAGGYEQYF. The CDR3 DNA reads as TGTGCCAGCAGCCGTTTGGGAGCGGGAGGCTACGAGCAGTACTTC.

V and J are TRBV11-3 and TRBJ2-3; 10 positions match TRBD1. J lost 1 base, V lost 5 bases, and 6 bases had no gene match. This CDR3 spans 16 amino acids. From germline, CDR1 is SGHNT and CDR2 YENEEA. Here the CDR3 DNA reads TGTGCCAGCAGCCCTCGGACAGGGGGAGGCACAGATACGCAGTATTTT. It is translated as CASSPRTGGGTDTQYF. Variable domain in full (rest from reference TRBV11-3 and TRBJ2-3): EAGVVQSPRYKIIEKKQPVAFWCNPISGHNTLYWYLQNLGQGPELLIRYENEEAVDDSQLPKDRFSAERLKGVDSTLKIQPAELGDSAVYLCASSPRTGGGTDTQYFGPGTRLTVL.

This chain joins TRBV7-6 and TRBJ1-3; maybe TRBD1 (5 bases). CDR1 is SGHVS and CDR2 is FNYEAQ in the germline V gene. The ends were cut back, 0 bases at V and 2 bases at J, with 8 bases in the middle. The CDR3 spans 15 residues. The CDR3 spells CASSLAQGAGNTIYF. The CDR3 DNA reads TGTGCCAGCAGCTTAGCCCAAGGGGCTGGAAACACCATATATTTT.

The chain recombines TRBV6-1 with TRBJ1-3; D not resolved. V was trimmed by 2 bases and J by 2 bases, leaving 10 bases between them. The CDR3 extends over 15 amino acids. Looked up from germline, CDR1 is MNHNS and CDR2 is SASEGT. CDR3 sequence (DNA): TGTGCCAGCAGTGAATCGCCGTCGGCTGGAAACACCATATATTTT. The encoded protein is CASSESPSAGNTIYF.

This sequence joins TRBV2 and TRBJ1-1, with no clear D. This CDR3 has 12 amino acids. Trimming cost V 5 bases and J 7 bases, with 11 bases left between them. Per the germline V gene, CDR1 is SNHLY and CDR2 is FYNNEI. The CDR3 is CASSSVSSEAFF. The DNA of the CDR3 is TGTGCCAGCAGTTCCGTGTCGAGTGAAGCTTTCTTT.

The gene calls are TRBV2 and TRBJ1-3, with 7 bases identical to TRBD1. Germline CDR1 SNHLY, CDR2 FYNNEI. Trimming took 6 bases from V and 0 from J; bases not matched to a gene: 5. CDR3 length: 15 residues. The CDR3 here is CASSSTGVSGNTIYF. CDR3 DNA: TGTGCCAGCAGCAGTACAGGGGTCTCTGGAAACACCATATATTTT.

The chain uses TRBV7-9 and TRBJ1-5; D is unresolved. Germline CDR1 reads SEHNR; CDR2 reads FQNEAQ (reference sequence). Trimming cost V 5 bases and J 2 bases, with 16 bases left between them. This CDR3 is built from 16 residues. This CDR3 reads CASSPSGDGGNQPQHF. Written as DNA, the CDR3 is TGTGCCAGCAGCCCAAGCGGGGATGGGGGCAATCAGCCCCAGCATTTT.

The chain employs TRBV19 and TRBJ2-7; TRBD2 matches 12 bases. There are 15 residues in the CDR3. Germline assignment: CDR1 LNHDA and CDR2 SQIVND (reference sequence). V shed 2 bases and J 4 bases; nucleotides not matched to a gene: 3. CDR3 sequence (DNA): TGTGCCAGTAGTATACCCGGGACTAGCGGGTACGAGCAGTACTTC. Translation: CASSIPGTSGYEQYF. The whole variable domain, remainder taken from reference TRBV19 and TRBJ2-7, is DGGITQSPKYLFRKEGQNVTLSCEQNLNHDAMYWYRQDPGQGLRLIYYSQIVNDFQKGDIAEGYSVSREKKESFPLTVTSAQKNPTAFYLCASSIPGTSGYEQYFGPGTRLTVT.

CDR3 sequence: CASSLEGTSGALNGNEQFF. As DNA, the CDR3 is TGTGCCAGCAGCTTAGAGGGGACTAGCGGGGCCCTCAATGGCAATGAGCAGTTCTTC. This sequence joins TRBV11-3 and TRBJ2-1, with 13 positions matching TRBD2. Unmatched junction bases numbered 11, after V lost 0 bases and J lost 6 bases. Germline CDR1 is SGHNT and CDR2 is YENEEA. The CDR3 is 19 residues long. Full variable domain (remainder filled in from reference TRBV11-3 and TRBJ2-1): EAGVVQSPRYKIIEKKQPVAFWCNPISGHNTLYWYLQNLGQGPELLIRYENEEAVDDSQLPKDRFSAERLKGVDSTLKIQPAELGDSAVYLCASSLEGTSGALNGNEQFFGPGTRLTVL.

J is TRBJ2-7 and V is TRBV9, with TRBD1 as a possible D gene (6 bases). This CDR3 is 13 amino acids long. The V gene lost 0 bases and the J gene lost 5 bases, with 9 bases spanning the gap. Germline assignment: CDR1 SGDLS and CDR2 YYNGEE. CDR3 loop: CASSVVSGDEQYF. CDR3 DNA sequence: TGTGCCAGCAGCGTAGTATCAGGGGACGAGCAGTACTTC. Full variable domain (outside the CDR3, taken from reference TRBV9 and TRBJ2-7): DSGVTQTPKHLITATGQRVTLRCSPRSGDLSVYWYQQSLDQGLQFLIQYYNGEERAKGNILERFSAQQFPDLHSELNLSSLELGDSALYFCASSVVSGDEQYFGPGTRLTVT.

The rearrangement uses TRBV7-9 and TRBJ1-1, with D perhaps TRBD1 (6 bases). Between the trimmed V and J ends, which lost 3 bases and 3 bases, there was a span of 8 bases. The CDR3 contains 13 residues. CDR1 and CDR2 (germline): SEHNR, FQNEAQ (reference sequence). CDR3 bases: TGTGCCAGCAGCTTGAACAGGGACACTGAAGCTTTCTTT. Its translation: CASSLNRDTEAFF.

The V gene is TRBV21-1, the J gene TRBJ2-7; the table names TRBD2, a call not compared with the DNA. TRBV21-1 is reported as a pseudogene. CDR3 length: 15 residues. The CDR3 loop reads CASSTIAAPAREQYF. The DNA of the CDR3 is TGTGCCAGCAGCACCATAGCGGCCCCCGCCCGCGAGCAGTACTTC.

The genes are TRBV9 and TRBJ2-3; 7 bases map to TRBD2. The CDR3 contains 20 residues. V lost 0 bases to trimming and J lost 0 bases; unmatched junction nucleotides: 16. Germline CDR1 reads SGDLS; CDR2 reads YYNGEE. Here the CDR3 reads CASSVEALAAVPRSTDTQYF. DNA for the CDR3: TGTGCCAGCAGCGTAGAAGCTCTAGCGGCCGTCCCTAGGAGCACAGATACGCAGTATTTT.

This sequence joins TRBV4-3 and TRBJ1-4; D not certain. CDR1 is LGHNA, CDR2 YSLEER, per germline. With 2 bases removed from V and 3 bases from J, the gap between germline ends came to 16 bases. The CDR3 has 17 residues. The chain's CDR3 is CASSQNIPGGPNEKLFF. The CDR3 nucleotides are TGCGCCAGCAGCCAAAATATTCCAGGAGGACCTAATGAAAAACTGTTTTTT.

The rearrangement uses TRBV27 and TRBJ2-3; D gene unclear. The CDR3 runs 14 residues. Trimming took off 3 bases at V and 2 bases at J, with 9 bases between the two ends. Germline CDR1 is MNHEY and CDR2 is SMNVEV (reference sequence). The CDR3 DNA sequence: TGTGCCAGCAGTTTGAGTAGCAACACAGATACGCAGTATTTT. It yields the protein CASSLSSNTDTQYF.

The chain joins TRBV28 to TRBJ2-1; D uncertain. The CDR3 totals 13 residues. Germline-derived CDR1 and CDR2 are MDHEN and SYDVKM. The V and J ends lost 6 bases and 5 bases respectively, with 11 bases between them. CDR3 in DNA: TGTGCCAGCAGCCCCAAGCTCGACAATGAGCAGTTCTTC. Translated, it gives CASSPKLDNEQFF.

The chain employs TRBV28 and TRBJ2-1, with TRBD2 matching over 7 bases. Per germline, CDR1 MDHEN and CDR2 SYDVKM. The CDR3 is 16 amino acids. V lost 6 bases, J lost 0 bases, and 8 bases stayed unmatched. This CDR3 is CASRGLLKSSYNEQFF. The DNA of the CDR3 is TGTGCCAGCAGGGGACTATTAAAAAGCTCCTACAATGAGCAGTTCTTC.

This chain joins TRBV5-6 and TRBJ2-2; 7 positions match TRBD2. Germline assignment: CDR1 SGHDT and CDR2 YYEEEE. The ends lost 2 bases at V and 6 bases at J; junction bases unmatched: 16. CDR3 size: 18 residues. DNA of the CDR3: TGTGCCAGCAGCTTACTTAGATTGGCGGGAGCTTCGGCCGGGGAGCTGTTTTTT. Translating it yields CASSLLRLAGASAGELFF.

This chain connects TRBV28 to TRBJ2-7, with 10 bases that match TRBD2. The CDR3 is 15 amino acids. Germline V gene sequence: CDR1 MDHEN, CDR2 SYDVKM. V was clipped by 5 bases and J by 2 bases; unmatched bases: 6. CDR3 DNA: TGTGCCAGCAGTCCTCAAGCGGGAGGGGCCTACGAGCAGTACTTC. As protein: CASSPQAGGAYEQYF.